These 5 T cell receptor beta chains were all obtained from the same sample, sequenced in a study of T-cell memory formation after mild COVID-19. TCRdb reanalysed the 5' RACE reads using MiXCR and keeps one entry per CDR3 protein. This sample has approximately 210,000 distinct CDR3 sequences, with roughly 27% found just once. Sequenced input: PBMCs or a T cell subset sorted from them (not recorded which). The receptors derive from an adult woman who had mild COVID-19 (a few samples of this study predate the infection). Cell type and time point are not known.

The chain carries TRBV29-1 and TRBJ2-7, with D hard to call. Germline V lookup: CDR1 SQVTM, CDR2 ANQGSEA. CDR3 length: 12 amino acids. V lost 0 bases and J lost 6, with 9 bases in between. The CDR3 DNA reads as TGCAGCGTTGAAGAAGGTAGGGTCGAGCAGTACTTC. Protein: CSVEEGRVEQYF.

The V and J genes are TRBV20-1 and TRBJ2-3, with D uncertain. V was pared by 1 base and J by 7 bases, with 9 bases between. Germline lookup yields CDR1 DFQATT and CDR2 SNEGSKA (reference sequence). The CDR3 covers 12 residues. The CDR3 protein is CSARGLSYTQYF. CDR3 nucleotide sequence: TGCAGTGCTAGAGGGCTTTCGTATACGCAGTATTTT.

The chain recombines TRBV24-1 with TRBJ2-5; the match to TRBD1 covers 8 bases. Trimming took 2 bases from V and 3 from J; bases not matched to a gene: 4. In germline, CDR1 is KGHDR, CDR2 SFDVKD. The CDR3 extends over 15 amino acids. CDR3 bases: TGTGCCACCAGTGATTCCGGGACAGGAAAAGAGACCCAGTACTTC. Amino acids: CATSDSGTGKETQYF.

This clonotype was counted a few times. The gene calls are TRBV12-3 or TRBV12-4 and TRBJ2-1; 7 bases are a match to TRBD2. Trimming removed 3 bases from V and 4 bases from J; junction bases left unmatched: 6. This CDR3 region has 15 residues. The CDR3 reads CASSFGPSGYNEQFF. The CDR3 nucleotides read TGTGCCAGCAGTTTTGGGCCTAGCGGTTACAATGAGCAGTTCTTC.

The chain combines TRBV25-1 with TRBJ2-7, with a possible D match to TRBD1 (6 bases). Trimming removed 0 bases from V and 3 bases from J, with 12 bases in between. The CDR3 totals 15 residues. The germline V gene has CDR1 MGHDK and CDR2 SYGVNS. The CDR3 DNA follows: TGTGCCAGCAGTGAATACCCGGACAGCCACTACGAGCAGTACTTC. Its translation is CASSEYPDSHYEQYF.